The rows below give T cell receptor beta chains drawn from one sample of a study of coeliac disease. The method was immunoSEQ multiplex PCR; TCRdb's version includes in-frame clones alone and lacks a portion of them. Of 3,000 to 4,000 clones detected, 65% to 70% appear once; the ten largest clones hold approximately 5.1%. What was sequenced was intraepithelial lymphocytes from the gut. The receptors originated from a woman aged 55-69 years with active celiac disease. The CDR3 runs from the conserved cysteine through the conserved F or W. The order of the fields is clone size, V gene, J gene, D gene, CDR3 DNA, CDR3 protein. A D gene is named only where the DNA matches it firmly. Some rows mark clone size as missing; the rest say once, few, many or name a class of expanded clone.

NA	TRBV5-8	TRBJ2-1	TRBD1	TGTGCCAGCCGGGACAGCAATGAGCAGTTCTTC	CASRDSNEQFF
NA	TRBV19	TRBJ2-1	TRBD2	TGTGCCAGTAGACTAGCGGGAGTTTCCCCCCACAATGAGCAGTTCTTC	CASRLAGVSPHNEQFF
NA	TRBV7-2	TRBJ2-6	NA	TGTGCCAGCAGCCAAGGAGGCGCTGGGGCCAACGTCCTGACTTTC	CASSQGGAGANVLTF
NA	TRBV15	TRBJ1-2	NA	TGTGCCACCAGCGTTCTCGCAGGGTGTGGAAAGACCTATGGCTACACCTTC	CATSVLAGCGKTYGYTF
NA	TRBV4-2	TRBJ2-5	TRBD2	TGTGCCAGCAGCCGATATACCTCTACACTAGCGGGAGGGCCCCAAGAGACCCAGTACTTC	CASSRYTSTLAGGPQETQYF
NA	TRBV7-9	TRBJ1-1	NA	TGTGCCAGCAGCTTAGGAGGGGGGGGGACTGAAGCTTTCTTT	CASSLGGGGTEAFF
NA	TRBV7-6	TRBJ2-1	NA	TGTGCCAGCAGCTTCACGGAGACCTCCTACAATGAGCAGTTCTTC	CASSFTETSYNEQFF
few	TRBV7-8	TRBJ2-7	TRBD2	TGTGCCAGCAGCTTAGCCCGAGGGAGGGGACGCGAGCAGTACTTC	CASSLARGRGREQYF
few	TRBV7-9	TRBJ2-1	TRBD2	TGTGCCCGGGCTAGCGGGGACTACAATGAGCAGTTCTTC	CARASGDYNEQFF
large	TRBV14	TRBJ1-2	NA	TGTGCCAGCAGCCAAGTCCCGGACAGCTACACTACCTATGGCTACACCTTC	CASSQVPDSYTTYGYTF
NA	TRBV11-2	TRBJ1-1	NA	TGTGCCAGCAGCTTATCGGACAGCTCTTTTATGAACACTGAAGCTTTCTTT	CASSLSDSSFMNTEAFF
medium-sized	TRBV29-1	TRBJ1-3	TRBD1	TGCAGCGCCACGACAGGGCCCCCCTTTCGTTCCATATATTTT	CSATTGPPFRSIYF
few	TRBV10-2	TRBJ2-3	TRBD2	TGCGCTACCGGGAGGGGGACAGATACGCAGTATTTT	CATGRGTDTQYF
NA	TRBV19	TRBJ2-7	NA	TGTGCCAGTAGTACCGGGGGGCGACTATCCTACGAGCAGTACTTC	CASSTGGRLSYEQYF
NA	TRBV19	TRBJ2-3	NA	TGTGCCAGTAGTATAGGGGGGCTAGGGACAGATACGCAGTATTTT	CASSIGGLGTDTQYF
NA	TRBV15	TRBJ1-4	TRBD1	TGTGCCACCAGCGGGGGGACAGGGGGAGAGGAAAAACTGTTTTTT	CATSGGTGGEEKLFF
NA	TRBV5-5	TRBJ2-7	TRBD1	TGTGCCAGCAGCTTGGCCAGGGGGCTCGAGCAGTACTTC	CASSLARGLEQYF
NA	TRBV7-3	TRBJ2-3	NA	TGTGCCAGCAGGCCCCACGGGAGCACAGATACGCAGTATTTT	CASRPHGSTDTQYF
NA	TRBV9	TRBJ2-7	TRBD2	TGTGCCAGCAGCGTAGCCCCTAGCGGGGGCCCCAACTCCTACGAGCAGTACTTC	CASSVAPSGGPNSYEQYF
NA	TRBV7-4	TRBJ2-3	NA	TGTGCCCGACTGCCCACTAGCACAGATACGCAGTATTTT	CARLPTSTDTQYF
NA	TRBV6-5	TRBJ1-3	TRBD1	TGTGCCAGCAGTTACTCACAGGGGGCTGGAAACACCATATATTTT	CASSYSQGAGNTIYF
few	TRBV7-2	TRBJ2-7	TRBD1	TGTGCCAGCAGCTCAGGTCACCGGGACAGGGCGCGGGAGCAGTACTTC	CASSSGHRDRAREQYF
NA	TRBV27	TRBJ2-5	NA	TGTGCCAGCAGTTTATCGAGTAGGGGGAGATCCCAAGAGACCCAGTACTTC	CASSLSSRGRSQETQYF
NA	TRBV7-6	TRBJ2-3	TRBD2	TGTGCCAGCAGCTTACCCGAGCGGGAGGGCCAGGATACGCAGTATTTT	CASSLPEREGQDTQYF
NA	TRBV10-3	TRBJ2-7	NA	TGTGCCATCAGTGGAGAGAGGGACGAGCAGTACTTC	CAISGERDEQYF
NA	TRBV4-3	TRBJ1-4	NA	TGCGCCAGCAGCCAAGATCGGGGGGACCTAAACCGGGCTAATGAAAAACTGTTTTTT	CASSQDRGDLNRANEKLFF
NA	TRBV7-2	TRBJ2-5	NA	TGTGCCAGCAGCTTTTTTTCGGGGACCCAGTACTTC	CASSFFSGTQYF
few	TRBV7-2	TRBJ1-2	TRBD1	TGTGCCAGCAGCGCACGGCAGGGGGGCTATGGCTACACCTTC	CASSARQGGYGYTF
few	TRBV6-5	TRBJ2-7	NA	TGTGCCAGCAGTCGGGACTGGGCCGTCCACGAGCAGTACTTC	CASSRDWAVHEQYF
few	TRBV11-2	TRBJ2-1	TRBD1	TGTGCCAGCAGCTTTTTGGACAGGGGGCCCTACAATGAGCAGTTCTTC	CASSFLDRGPYNEQFF
few	TRBV5-4	TRBJ2-3	NA	TGTGCCAGCAGCTTGGATTTAGGGGGGGTCGAGGATACGCAGTATTTT	CASSLDLGGVEDTQYF
NA	TRBV6-6	TRBJ2-7	TRBD1	TGTGCCAGCAACTCCCCCGGGACAGGGGTTCACGAGCAGTACTTC	CASNSPGTGVHEQYF
NA	TRBV7-7	TRBJ2-7	TRBD2	TGTGCTAGCAGCCTGGGGTGGGGGACTAACTACGAGCAGTACTTC	CASSLGWGTNYEQYF
NA	TRBV27	TRBJ2-7	NA	TGTGCCAGCGGGAATTGGGGGGTCGGCTACGAGCAGTACTTC	CASGNWGVGYEQYF
NA	TRBV30	TRBJ1-2	NA	TGTGCCTGGAGAGTACAGGGAAGGAGCTATGGCTACACCTTC	CAWRVQGRSYGYTF
NA	TRBV2	TRBJ2-3	NA	TGTGCCAGCAGTCACGAGGCTAGCACAGATACGCAGTATTTT	CASSHEASTDTQYF
NA	TRBV29-1	TRBJ1-2	NA	TGCAGCGCAGGGCCGCTGGGGCTCTATGGCTACACCTTC	CSAGPLGLYGYTF
NA	TRBV9	TRBJ1-4	TRBD1	TGTGCCAGCAGCGCATCAGACAGGGAGGACGAAAAACTGTTTTTT	CASSASDREDEKLFF
once	TRBV4-3	TRBJ2-1	TRBD2	TGCGCCAGCAGCAGGACTAGCGGGAACAATGAGCAGTTCTTC	CASSRTSGNNEQFF
few	TRBV7-9	TRBJ2-3	TRBD2	TGTGCCAGCAGCTTTCGTAGCGGGAGGGCCGATACGCAGTATTTT	CASSFRSGRADTQYF
NA	TRBV14	TRBJ2-3	NA	TGTGCCAGCAGCCGTACTCTAGCGAGCACAGATACGCAGTATTTT	CASSRTLASTDTQYF
NA	TRBV27	TRBJ2-3	NA	TGTGCCAGCAGGGACTCACTTAGCACAGATACGCAGTATTTT	CASRDSLSTDTQYF
NA	TRBV28	TRBJ2-1	NA	TGTGCCAGCAGTTTGGGAGAAGTCAATGAGCAGTTCTTC	CASSLGEVNEQFF
NA	TRBV28	TRBJ2-4	NA	TGTGCCAGCAGGGCCATAGGGGGGAGGGTCAAAAACATTCAGTACTTC	CASRAIGGRVKNIQYF
once	TRBV19	TRBJ2-1	NA	TGTGCCAGTAGTACGTCGGCAGATACTAGCTCCTACAATGAGCAGTTCTTC	CASSTSADTSSYNEQFF
few	TRBV11-2	TRBJ1-1	TRBD1	TGTGCCAGCAGCCTAACACAGGGGGCCAACCTGAACACTGAAGCTTTCTTT	CASSLTQGANLNTEAFF
NA	TRBV15	TRBJ2-7	TRBD1	TGTGCCACCAGCCCAAATCCGGGACAGTGGCCCTACGAGCAGTACTTC	CATSPNPGQWPYEQYF
few	TRBV7-8	TRBJ2-5	TRBD1	TGTGCCAGCAGCCCCCAGGGGGCGGGGCAAGAGACCCAGTACTTC	CASSPQGAGQETQYF
few	TRBV30	TRBJ2-7	TRBD1	TGTGCCTGGAGTGTACAGGACAGGTACTACGAGCAGTACTTC	CAWSVQDRYYEQYF
NA	TRBV2	TRBJ1-2	NA	TGTGCCAGCACCCGGGACACTAGGGGCCCCTTC	CASTRDTRGPF
NA	TRBV5-1	TRBJ2-6	NA	TGCGCCAGCAGCCAGAAAGCGGCTGGGGCCAACGTCCTGACTTTC	CASSQKAAGANVLTF
once	TRBV7-9	TRBJ2-3	TRBD2	TGTGCCAGCAGCTTCGGCACTAGCGCGAATAGAGGAGATACGCAGTATTTT	CASSFGTSANRGDTQYF
NA	TRBV5-1	TRBJ2-2	NA	TGCGCCAGCAGCTTGGGGCCGACGAACACCGGGGAGCTGTTTTTT	CASSLGPTNTGELFF
NA	TRBV10-3	TRBJ2-7	NA	TGTGCCACCCGGCCACCCGAGGGCGAGCAGTACTTC	CATRPPEGEQYF